Following are 24 T cell receptor beta chains from one sample sequenced in a study of response to subunit inactivated influenza vaccine. TCRdb itself ran the RT-PCR reads through MiXCR, one entry per CDR3 protein. The table includes around 570,000 distinct CDR3 sequences, around 8% detected once. This specimen consisted of PBMCs from blood, obtained 23 to 25 months after vaccination. The origin of the receptors is a man aged 45-69 years who received an inactivated influenza vaccine.

This clonotype was observed a few times. The chain combines TRBV4-2 with TRBJ2-2; possibly TRBD1 for D (5 bases). V shed 0 bases and J shed 7 bases, with 12 bases lying between them. CDR3 length: 15 residues. Germline CDR1 reads LGHNA; CDR2 reads YNFKEQ. The CDR3: CASSQDVQGDGELFF. DNA of the CDR3: TGTGCCAGCAGCCAAGACGTTCAAGGGGACGGGGAGCTGTTTTTT.

This clonotype occurred many times. The chain recombines TRBV12-3 or TRBV12-4 with TRBJ2-2; a possible D gene is TRBD1 (7 bases). V gave up 3 bases and J gave up 6 bases, with 14 bases separating them. The length of the CDR3 is 15 residues. The CDR3 sequence is CASSLEGALAGELFF. As DNA, the CDR3 is TGTGCCAGCAGTTTGGAGGGGGCGCTGGCCGGGGAGCTGTTTTTT.

The gene calls are TRBV5-1 and TRBJ2-3; D uncertain. V was pared by 3 bases and J by 5 bases, with 16 bases between. In germline, CDR1 is SGHRS, CDR2 YFSETQ. The CDR3 contains 15 residues. The CDR3 loop is CASSSPSSKGDTQYF. DNA of the CDR3: TGCGCCAGCAGCTCCCCCTCAAGCAAGGGAGATACGCAGTATTTT.

The chain recombines TRBV7-6 with TRBJ2-1; maybe TRBD1 (5 bases). The CDR3 totals 14 residues. The V end was cut by 2 bases, the J end by 2 bases, with 7 bases between. CDR1 and CDR2 from the germline V gene are SGHVS and FNYEAQ. The CDR3 region is CASSLTTAYNEQFF. CDR3 in DNA: TGTGCCAGCAGCTTAACGACAGCCTACAATGAGCAGTTCTTC.

The rearrangement joins TRBV7-2 to TRBJ2-2; D ambiguous. Per the germline V gene, CDR1 is SGHTA and CDR2 is FQGNSA. The CDR3 covers 14 residues. V was trimmed by 4 bases and J by 3 bases, leaving 9 bases between them. The CDR3 coding sequence is TGTGCCAGCAGCTGGACCGATGACACCGGGGAGCTGTTTTTT. This translates into CASSWTDDTGELFF.

This rearrangement joins TRBV3-1 to TRBJ2-6, with 11 positions matching TRBD1. V gave up 2 bases and J gave up 8 bases; unmatched junction bases: 5. The CDR3 is 16 amino acids. Germline CDR1 LGHDT, CDR2 YNNKEL (reference sequence). The CDR3 here is CASSQLRTGGTNVLTF. CDR3 sequence (DNA): TGTGCCAGCAGCCAATTGAGGACAGGGGGCACCAACGTCCTGACTTTC.

This clonotype was picked up a small number of times. The chain carries TRBV5-1 and TRBJ2-1; D unresolved. CDR1 is SGHRS, CDR2 YFSETQ, per germline. V was shortened by 1 base and J by 2 bases, with 10 bases between the two germline ends. The length of the CDR3 is 15 residues. This CDR3 is CASSLSSNTYNEQFF. The CDR3 nucleotides read TGCGCCAGCAGCTTGTCCAGCAATACCTACAATGAGCAGTTCTTC.

This clonotype was recorded many times. The DNA for the CDR3 is TGCGCCAGTACGGGCACCGGGGAGCTGTTTTTT. It specifies CASTGTGELFF. V is TRBV5-1 and J is TRBJ2-2, with D uncertain. Germline CDR1 is SGHRS and CDR2 is YFSETQ. Trimming left V 8 bases short and J 4 bases short, with 6 bases between. The CDR3 runs 11 residues. Using reference TRBV5-1 and TRBJ2-2 for the parts outside the CDR3, the full variable domain is KAGVTQTPRYLIKTRGQQVTLSCSPISGHRSVSWYQQTPGQGLQFLFEYFSETQRNKGNFPGRFSGRQFSNSRSEMNVSTLELGDSALYLCASTGTGELFFGEGSRLTVL.

Many counts were recorded for this clonotype. The V call is TRBV12-3 or TRBV12-4, the J call TRBJ1-2, with a possible D match to TRBD1 (5 bases). The CDR3 runs 11 residues. Trimming shortened V by 5 bases and J by 4 bases, and 5 bases separated the two germline ends. CDR3 nucleotides: TGTGCCAGCAGTACAGGCTATGGCTACACCTTC. It is translated as CASSTGYGYTF.

The chain couples TRBV12-3 or TRBV12-4 to TRBJ1-3; TRBD1 might be the D (5 bases). The V end was cut by 2 bases, the J end by 1 base, with 12 bases between. The CDR3 sequence is 16 residues long. CDR3 coding DNA: TGTGCCAGCAGTTTACGGGCAGGGCGGTCTGGAAACACCATATATTTT. Translating it yields CASSLRAGRSGNTIYF.

The chain carries TRBV4-1 and TRBJ1-1, with D hard to call. Trimming pared 1 base from V and 1 base from J, leaving 10 bases between. The CDR3 contains 15 residues. CDR1 is MGHRA and CDR2 is YSYEKL in the germline V gene. CDR3: CASSQVVQTNTEAFF. In DNA form, the CDR3 reads TGCGCCAGCAGCCAAGTGGTTCAGACGAACACTGAAGCTTTCTTT.

This clonotype was detected many times. This rearrangement joins TRBV28 to TRBJ2-2, with D unresolved. V was pared by 1 base and J by 3 bases, with 15 bases between. This CDR3 comprises 17 residues. Germline values: CDR1 MDHEN, CDR2 SYDVKM. The CDR3 reads CASSLLLRQIYTGELFF. In DNA form, the CDR3 reads TGTGCCAGCAGTTTATTATTGCGGCAGATATACACCGGGGAGCTGTTTTTT.

This clonotype was counted only a few times. CDR3: CSARDQQGYGYTF. CDR3 nucleotides: TGCAGTGCTAGAGATCAGCAGGGATATGGCTACACCTTC. This sequence joins TRBV20-1 and TRBJ1-2; TRBD1 is a possible D gene (5 bases). The germline V gene encodes CDR1 DFQATT and CDR2 SNEGSKA (reference sequence). The CDR3 runs to 13 residues. The V and J ends lost 0 bases and 5 bases respectively, with 10 bases between them.

There are many counts of this clonotype. The genes are TRBV15 and TRBJ1-6; D is uncertain. V was shortened by 6 bases and J by 8 bases, with 11 bases between the two germline ends. From germline, CDR1 is LNHNV and CDR2 YYDKDF (reference sequence). The CDR3 extends over 13 amino acids. This chain's CDR3 is CATSLRNDSPLHF. Here the CDR3 DNA reads TGTGCCACCAGTTTACGGAACGATTCACCCCTCCACTTT.

This clonotype was seen at least ten times. The chain couples TRBV5-6 to TRBJ2-7, with 7 bases that match TRBD2. J gave up 1 base and V 5 bases, and 9 bases lay outside the gene matches. Germline loops: CDR1 SGHDT, CDR2 YYEEEE. The CDR3 extends over 15 amino acids. In DNA, the CDR3 is TGTGCCAGCAGTAACCGGGGGGTTTTGTCCTACGAGCAGTACTTC. Protein: CASSNRGVLSYEQYF.

The chain couples TRBV7-2 to TRBJ2-7; D gene uncertain. The germline CDR1 and CDR2 sequences are SGHTA and FQGNSA. The CDR3 has 14 residues. Trimming took 5 bases from V and 2 from J, leaving 13 bases between them. DNA of the CDR3: TGTGCCAGCAGCCCGAGGCGGAGCGCCTACGAGCAGTACTTC. This sequence encodes CASSPRRSAYEQYF.

This clonotype was seen repeatedly, ten times or more. The chain links TRBV20-1 to TRBJ2-2; D is possibly TRBD2 (6 bases). V shed 6 bases and J shed 6 bases, with 17 bases lying between them. There are 14 residues in the CDR3. Germline CDR1 and CDR2: DFQATT and SNEGSKA (reference sequence). The DNA of the CDR3 is TGCAGTGCCCCCCAACTAGCCGGGGCCGGGGAGCTGTTTTTT. This translates into CSAPQLAGAGELFF.

The rearrangement joins TRBV15 to TRBJ2-1; 16 positions match TRBD2. V shed 4 bases and J 2 bases; nucleotides not matched to a gene: 5. The length of the CDR3 is 18 residues. CDR1 is LNHNV and CDR2 is YYDKDF in the germline V gene (reference sequence). CDR3: CATSKPGLAGGPYNEQFF. The CDR3, as DNA: TGTGCCACCAGCAAACCGGGACTAGCGGGAGGGCCCTACAATGAGCAGTTCTTC.

This clonotype was picked up many times. The rearrangement links TRBV5-6 to TRBJ2-7, with D possibly TRBD1 on 6 matching bases. The V end lost 0 bases, the J end lost 0 bases, and 10 bases lay between the germline ends. This CDR3 contains 15 residues. Germline V CDR1 and CDR2: SGHDT, YYEEEE. CDR3 residues: CASSLETGFSYEQYF. The CDR3 nucleotides read TGTGCCAGCAGCTTGGAAACAGGGTTCTCCTACGAGCAGTACTTC.

This clonotype was detected only a few times. This chain uses TRBV7-8 with TRBJ2-7, with no clear D. Germline V gene sequence: CDR1 SGHVS, CDR2 FQNEAQ. Trimming removed 5 bases at V and 3 bases at J, with 14 bases between. This CDR3 spans 14 amino acids. The CDR3 sequence is CASSPFMAVYEQYF. The CDR3 DNA reads TGTGCCAGCAGCCCTTTTATGGCGGTCTACGAGCAGTACTTC.

This clonotype was counted at least ten times. This rearrangement joins TRBV7-9 to TRBJ2-1; no clear D. The germline V gene has CDR1 SEHNR and CDR2 FQNEAQ (reference sequence). V lost 5 bases and J 6 bases, leaving 11 bases between the germline ends. This CDR3 has 13 residues. CDR3 region: CASSPPLGNEQFF. As DNA, the CDR3 is TGTGCCAGCAGCCCGCCTTTAGGCAATGAGCAGTTCTTC.

This clonotype has ten or more counts. The chain couples TRBV5-6 to TRBJ2-1, with D tentatively TRBD1 or TRBD2 (5 bases each). Germline CDR1 is SGHDT and CDR2 is YYEEEE. CDR3 length equals 13 residues. Deletions cut 4 bases from V and 5 bases from J, with 10 bases between. The CDR3 coding sequence is TGTGCCAGCAGCCCGGGGACCGACAATGAGCAGTTCTTC. It is translated as CASSPGTDNEQFF.

This clonotype was counted at least ten times. V and J are TRBV6-2 or TRBV6-3 and TRBJ2-7; D perhaps matches TRBD2 (5 bases). The ends were cut back, 7 bases at V and 7 bases at J, with 11 bases in the middle. The CDR3 length is 11 residues. Germline CDR1 is MNHEY and CDR2 is SVGEGT. The CDR3 loop is CASKTGLEQYF. In DNA, the CDR3 is TGTGCCAGCAAAACGGGGTTGGAGCAGTACTTC.

This chain's CDR3 is CASRGQGPGEVGYTF. The CDR3 DNA reads as TGTGCCAGCAGGGGACAGGGCCCGGGAGAGGTTGGCTACACCTTC. This chain uses TRBV7-9 with TRBJ1-2; 9 nucleotides align to TRBD1. CDR1 and CDR2 from the germline V gene are SEHNR and FQNEAQ (reference sequence). The CDR3 runs to 15 residues. Unmatched junction bases numbered 12, after V lost 6 bases and J lost 7 bases. Based on the CDR3 plus reference TRBV7-9 and TRBJ1-2, the full variable domain is DTGVSQNPRHKITKRGQNVTFRCDPISEHNRLYWYRQTLGQGPEFLTYFQNEAQLEKSRLLSDRFSAERPKGSFSTLEIQRTEQGDSAMYLCASRGQGPGEVGYTFGSGTRLTVV.